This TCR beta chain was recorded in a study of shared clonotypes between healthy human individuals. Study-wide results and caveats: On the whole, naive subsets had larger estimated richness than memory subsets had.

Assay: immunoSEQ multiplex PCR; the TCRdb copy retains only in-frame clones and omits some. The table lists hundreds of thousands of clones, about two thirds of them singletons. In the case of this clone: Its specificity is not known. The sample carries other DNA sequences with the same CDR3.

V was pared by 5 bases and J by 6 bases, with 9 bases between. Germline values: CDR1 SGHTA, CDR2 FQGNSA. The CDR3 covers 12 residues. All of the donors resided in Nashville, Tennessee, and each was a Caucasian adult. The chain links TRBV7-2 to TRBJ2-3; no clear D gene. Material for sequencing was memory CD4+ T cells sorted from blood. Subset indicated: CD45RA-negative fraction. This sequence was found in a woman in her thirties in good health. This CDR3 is CASSRYTDTQYF. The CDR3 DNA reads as TGTGCCAGCAGCCGATATACTGATACGCAGTATTTT.